These T cell receptor beta chains were read from a single sample in a study of Ad26.COV2.S vaccination and SARS-CoV-2 variants. Using immunoSEQ multiplex PCR, the repertoire was profiled, and TCRdb retains in-frame clones only, with some absent. The table includes about 680,000 clones, roughly nine tenths detected once. Source: peripheral blood, taken in a trial of Ad26.COV2.S vaccine versus placebo. The receptor source for this set is a person aged 18-60 years who received the Ad26.COV2.S COVID-19 vaccine or a placebo. Each CDR3 is given with its conserved first and last residue. The D gene is left open where the match is weak. Clone size, where shown, is once, few, many, or a class for clones that have expanded.

v_call: TRBV30; clone_size: few; d_call: TRBD1; j_call: TRBJ1-5; cdr3_nt: TGTGCCTGGAGTACACAGGGGCATCAGCCCCAGCATTTT; cdr3_aa: CAWSTQGHQPQHF
v_call: TRBV30; clone_size: once; d_call: TRBD2; j_call: TRBJ2-1; cdr3_nt: TGTGCCTGGAGTGTGGAGGGAGGGCCTCTAGAGTTCTTC; cdr3_aa: CAWSVEGGPLEFF
v_call: TRBV9; clone_size: NA; d_call: NA; j_call: TRBJ1-2; cdr3_nt: TGTGCCAGCAGCGTAGGGCTTTTGATTGGGACCTATGGCTACACCTTC; cdr3_aa: CASSVGLLIGTYGYTF
v_call: TRBV27; clone_size: NA; d_call: TRBD1; j_call: TRBJ1-5; cdr3_nt: TGTGCCAGCAGTCTCGCAGGGGGCTTGGTTCAGCCCCAGCATTTT; cdr3_aa: CASSLAGGLVQPQHF
v_call: TRBV30; clone_size: NA; d_call: TRBD1; j_call: TRBJ2-7; cdr3_nt: TGTGCCTGGAGCCTACAGGGGGCTGGTTTAGTGCAGTACTTC; cdr3_aa: CAWSLQGAGLVQYF
v_call: TRBV15; clone_size: NA; d_call: NA; j_call: TRBJ2-1; cdr3_nt: TGTGCCACCAGCCCGGGGGGAGGGGGATATAATGAGCAGTTCTTC; cdr3_aa: CATSPGGGGYNEQFF
v_call: TRBV18; clone_size: NA; d_call: NA; j_call: TRBJ2-3; cdr3_nt: TGTGCCAGCTCACCAAGGTGGGCTAGGGGCTCTAGCACAGATACGCAGTATTTT; cdr3_aa: CASSPRWARGSSTDTQYF
v_call: TRBV15; clone_size: NA; d_call: NA; j_call: TRBJ1-1; cdr3_nt: TGTGCCACCAGCAGAGGACGAGAGAACACTGAAGCTTTCTTT; cdr3_aa: CATSRGRENTEAFF
v_call: TRBV28; clone_size: NA; d_call: NA; j_call: TRBJ1-4; cdr3_nt: TGTGCCAGCAGTGCCGACAGAAGCAGAAATGAAAAACTGTTTTTT; cdr3_aa: CASSADRSRNEKLFF
v_call: TRBV18; clone_size: few; d_call: NA; j_call: TRBJ2-5; cdr3_nt: TGTGCCAGCTCACCTCCATGGGGGCAAGAGACCCAGTACTTC; cdr3_aa: CASSPPWGQETQYF
v_call: TRBV7-3; clone_size: NA; d_call: NA; j_call: TRBJ1-1; cdr3_nt: TGTGCCAGCAGCTTACTCGGGGGCACCACTGAAGCTTTCTTT; cdr3_aa: CASSLLGGTTEAFF
v_call: TRBV7-2; clone_size: NA; d_call: NA; j_call: TRBJ1-2; cdr3_nt: TGTGCCAGCAGCTTAGGGGGTGGTGGCTACACCTTC; cdr3_aa: CASSLGGGGYTF
v_call: TRBV7-8; clone_size: NA; d_call: NA; j_call: TRBJ2-1; cdr3_nt: TGTGCCAGCAGCCCAGATAGCAGGGAGGAGCAGTTCTTC; cdr3_aa: CASSPDSREEQFF
v_call: TRBV6-2/TRBV6-3; clone_size: few; d_call: NA; j_call: TRBJ1-5; cdr3_nt: TGTGCCAGCAGTTACAAGTCGGCCCAGCATTTT; cdr3_aa: CASSYKSAQHF
v_call: TRBV5-4; clone_size: NA; d_call: TRBD2; j_call: TRBJ2-2; cdr3_nt: TGTGCCAGCAGCTTGAGTGGGACTAGCACCGGGGAGCTGTTTTTT; cdr3_aa: CASSLSGTSTGELFF
v_call: TRBV25-1; clone_size: NA; d_call: NA; j_call: TRBJ2-7; cdr3_nt: TGTGCCAGCAGTGAATTATGGGACGAGCAGTACTTC; cdr3_aa: CASSELWDEQYF
v_call: TRBV6-5; clone_size: NA; d_call: NA; j_call: TRBJ1-5; cdr3_nt: TGTGCCAGCACCGGGGGGAGCGGCTATCAGCCCCAGCATTTT; cdr3_aa: CASTGGSGYQPQHF